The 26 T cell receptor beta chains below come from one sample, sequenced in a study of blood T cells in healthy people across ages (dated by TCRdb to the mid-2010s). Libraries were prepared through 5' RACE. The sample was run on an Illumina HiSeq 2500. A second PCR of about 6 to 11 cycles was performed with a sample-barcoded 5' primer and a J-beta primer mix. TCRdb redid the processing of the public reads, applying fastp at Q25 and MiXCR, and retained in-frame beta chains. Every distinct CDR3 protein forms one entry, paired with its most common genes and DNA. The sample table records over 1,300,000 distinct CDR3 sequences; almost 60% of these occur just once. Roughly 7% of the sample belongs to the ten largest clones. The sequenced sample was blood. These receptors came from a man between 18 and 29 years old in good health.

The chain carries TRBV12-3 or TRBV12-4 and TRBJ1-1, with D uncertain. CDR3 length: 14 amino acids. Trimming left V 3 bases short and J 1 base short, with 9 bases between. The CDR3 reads CASSFHLENTEAFF. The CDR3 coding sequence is TGTGCCAGCAGTTTTCACCTCGAGAACACTGAAGCTTTCTTT.

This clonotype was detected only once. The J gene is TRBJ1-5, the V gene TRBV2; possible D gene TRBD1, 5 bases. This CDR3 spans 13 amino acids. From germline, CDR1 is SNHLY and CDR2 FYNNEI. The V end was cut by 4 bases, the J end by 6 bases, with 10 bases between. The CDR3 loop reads CASSGGVSQPQHF. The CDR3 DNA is TGTGCCAGCAGTGGGGGGGTCAGTCAGCCCCAGCATTTT. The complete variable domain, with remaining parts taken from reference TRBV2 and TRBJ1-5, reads EPEVTQTPSHQVTQMGQEVILRCVPISNHLYFYWYRQILGQKVEFLVSFYNNEISEKSEIFDDQFSVERPDGSNFTLKIRSTKLEDSAMYFCASSGGVSQPQHFGDGTRLSIL.

CDR3 residues: CASSQVQGPKGVQYF. The CDR3 bases are TGCGCCAGCAGCCAAGTCCAGGGCCCCAAGGGGGTCCAGTACTTC. The rearrangement joins TRBV4-1 to TRBJ2-5, with a tentative D call TRBD1 (6 bases). Trimming shortened V by 1 base and J by 10 bases, and 19 bases separated the two germline ends. This CDR3 comprises 15 residues. Germline V gene sequence: CDR1 MGHRA, CDR2 YSYEKL.

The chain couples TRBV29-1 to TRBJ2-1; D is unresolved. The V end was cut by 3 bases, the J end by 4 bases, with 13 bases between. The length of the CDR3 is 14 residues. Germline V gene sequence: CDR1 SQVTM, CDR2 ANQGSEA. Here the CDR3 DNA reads TGCAGCGTTGAGTGGGAAAACTTATACAATGAGCAGTTCTTC. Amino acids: CSVEWENLYNEQFF.

As DNA, the CDR3 is TGCGCCAGCAGTGAGGGGACCCTGGAATCAGATACGCAGTATTTT. This translates into CASSEGTLESDTQYF. The gene calls are TRBV10-2 and TRBJ2-3; the D gene could be TRBD1 or TRBD2 (5 bases each). The CDR3 is 15 amino acids. Germline V gene sequence: CDR1 WSHSY, CDR2 SAAADI. V was trimmed by 2 bases and J by 4 bases, leaving 13 bases between them.

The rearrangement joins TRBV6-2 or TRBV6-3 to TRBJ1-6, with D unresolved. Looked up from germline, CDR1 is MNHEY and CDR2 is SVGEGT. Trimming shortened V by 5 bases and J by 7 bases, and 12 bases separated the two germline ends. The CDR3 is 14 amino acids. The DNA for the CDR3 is TGTGCCAGCAGTCAACCCTTCATCAATTCACCCCTCCACTTT. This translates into CASSQPFINSPLHF.

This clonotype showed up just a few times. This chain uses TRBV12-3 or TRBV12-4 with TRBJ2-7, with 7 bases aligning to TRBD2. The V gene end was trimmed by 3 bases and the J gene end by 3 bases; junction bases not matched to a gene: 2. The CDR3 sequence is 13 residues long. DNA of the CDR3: TGTGCCAGCAGTTTTGGACTAGGCTACGAGCAGTACTTC. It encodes CASSFGLGYEQYF.

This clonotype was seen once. The CDR3 coding sequence is TGTGCCACCAGTGAGCCCCCGGGACAGGGGGCCTCAACTAATGAAAAACTGTTTTTT. Encoded protein: CATSEPPGQGASTNEKLFF. The gene calls are TRBV24-1 and TRBJ1-4; 12 bases align to TRBD1. V was clipped by 4 bases and J by 0 bases; unmatched bases: 8. Per germline, CDR1 KGHDR and CDR2 SFDVKD. The CDR3 consists of 19 residues.

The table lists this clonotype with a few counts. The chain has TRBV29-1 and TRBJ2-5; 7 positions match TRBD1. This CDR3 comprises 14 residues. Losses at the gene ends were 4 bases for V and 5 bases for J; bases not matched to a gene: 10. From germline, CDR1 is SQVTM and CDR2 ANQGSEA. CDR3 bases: TGCAGCGTTGTCCTTAAGGGGGCCGGTGAGACCCAGTACTTC. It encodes CSVVLKGAGETQYF.

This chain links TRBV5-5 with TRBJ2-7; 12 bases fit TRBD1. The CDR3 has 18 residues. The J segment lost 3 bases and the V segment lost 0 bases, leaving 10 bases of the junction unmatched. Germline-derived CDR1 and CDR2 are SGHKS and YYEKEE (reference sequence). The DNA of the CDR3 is TGTGCCAGCAGCTTGGGTCCGGGACAGGGGGCACAAATCTACGAGCAGTACTTC. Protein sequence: CASSLGPGQGAQIYEQYF.

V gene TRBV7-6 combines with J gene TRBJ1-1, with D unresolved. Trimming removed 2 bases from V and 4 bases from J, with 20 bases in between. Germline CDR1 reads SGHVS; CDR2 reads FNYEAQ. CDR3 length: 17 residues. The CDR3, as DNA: TGTGCCAGCAGCTTAAGATTTCGGGGTCGAAATGCCACTGAAGCTTTCTTT. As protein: CASSLRFRGRNATEAFF.

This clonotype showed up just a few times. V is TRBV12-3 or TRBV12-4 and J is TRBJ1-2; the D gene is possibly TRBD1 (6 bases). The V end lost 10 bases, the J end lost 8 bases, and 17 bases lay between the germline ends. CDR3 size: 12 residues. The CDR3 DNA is TGTGCCATTGGGGCAGGGGTGCACGGCTACACCTTC. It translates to CAIGAGVHGYTF.

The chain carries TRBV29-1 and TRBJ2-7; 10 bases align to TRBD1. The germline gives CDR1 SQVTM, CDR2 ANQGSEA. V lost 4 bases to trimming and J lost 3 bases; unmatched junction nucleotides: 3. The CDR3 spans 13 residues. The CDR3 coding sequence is TGCAGCGTTGTGGGACAGGGGCTCTACGAGCAGTACTTC. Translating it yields CSVVGQGLYEQYF.

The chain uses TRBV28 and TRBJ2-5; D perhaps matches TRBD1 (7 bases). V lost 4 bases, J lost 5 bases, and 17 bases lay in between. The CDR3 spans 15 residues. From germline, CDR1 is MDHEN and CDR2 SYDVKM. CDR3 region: CASSSQGGVGETQYF. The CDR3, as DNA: TGTGCCAGCAGTTCCCAGGGGGGTGTTGGGGAGACCCAGTACTTC.

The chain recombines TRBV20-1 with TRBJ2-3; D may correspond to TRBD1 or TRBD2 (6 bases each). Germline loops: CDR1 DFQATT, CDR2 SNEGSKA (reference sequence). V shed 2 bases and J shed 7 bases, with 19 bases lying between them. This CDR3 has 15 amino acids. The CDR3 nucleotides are TGCAGTGCTAGACCTCCTGTGGGGGGCTTGAATACGCAGTATTTT. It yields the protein CSARPPVGGLNTQYF.

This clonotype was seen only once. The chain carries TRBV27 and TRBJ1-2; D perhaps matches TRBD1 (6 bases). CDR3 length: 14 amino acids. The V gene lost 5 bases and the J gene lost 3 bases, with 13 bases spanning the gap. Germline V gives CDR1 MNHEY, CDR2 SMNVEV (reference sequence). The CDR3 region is CASSPMAGDYGYTF. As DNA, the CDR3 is TGTGCCAGCAGTCCTATGGCAGGGGACTATGGCTACACCTTC.

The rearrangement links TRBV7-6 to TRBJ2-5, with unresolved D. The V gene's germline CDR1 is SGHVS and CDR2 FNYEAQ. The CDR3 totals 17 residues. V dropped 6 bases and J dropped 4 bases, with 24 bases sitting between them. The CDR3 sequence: CASRLTLGPLSTETQYF. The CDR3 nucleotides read TGTGCCAGCAGATTAACGCTGGGTCCATTATCAACAGAGACCCAGTACTTC.

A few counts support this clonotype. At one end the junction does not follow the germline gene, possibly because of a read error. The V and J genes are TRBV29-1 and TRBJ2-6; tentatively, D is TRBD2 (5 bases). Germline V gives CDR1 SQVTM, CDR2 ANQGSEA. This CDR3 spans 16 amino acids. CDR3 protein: CSAEVRGASGANVLTF. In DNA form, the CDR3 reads TGCAGCGCTGAAGTTCGGGGAGCCTCTGGGGCCAACGTCCTGACTTTC.

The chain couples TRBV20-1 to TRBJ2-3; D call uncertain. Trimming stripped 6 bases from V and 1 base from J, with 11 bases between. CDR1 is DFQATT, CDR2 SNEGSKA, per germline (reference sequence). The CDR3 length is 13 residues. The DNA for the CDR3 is TGCAGTGCCCCGGCCCCGGGCACAGATACGCAGTATTTT. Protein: CSAPAPGTDTQYF.

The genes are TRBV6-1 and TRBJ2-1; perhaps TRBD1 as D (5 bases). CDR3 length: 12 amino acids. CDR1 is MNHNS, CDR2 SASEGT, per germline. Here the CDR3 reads CATPGPYNEQFF. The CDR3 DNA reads TGTGCTACTCCAGGGCCCTACAATGAGCAGTTCTTC.

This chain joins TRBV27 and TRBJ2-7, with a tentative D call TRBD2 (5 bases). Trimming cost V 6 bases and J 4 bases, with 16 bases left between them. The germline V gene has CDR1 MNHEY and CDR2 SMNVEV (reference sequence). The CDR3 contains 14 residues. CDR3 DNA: TGTGCCAGCAGCCCAACGACCGGGATTTACGAGCAGTACTTC. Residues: CASSPTTGIYEQYF.

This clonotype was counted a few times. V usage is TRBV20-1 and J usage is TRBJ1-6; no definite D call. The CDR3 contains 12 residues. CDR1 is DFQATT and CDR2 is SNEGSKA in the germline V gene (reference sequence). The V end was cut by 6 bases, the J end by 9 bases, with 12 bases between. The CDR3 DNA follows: TGCAGTGCCTACTCAGGCGGTTCACCCCTCCACTTT. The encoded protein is CSAYSGGSPLHF.

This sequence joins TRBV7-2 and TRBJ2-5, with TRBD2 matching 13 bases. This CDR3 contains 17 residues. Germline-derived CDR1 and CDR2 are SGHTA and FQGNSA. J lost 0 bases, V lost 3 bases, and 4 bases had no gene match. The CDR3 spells CASSLGTSGAYQETQYF. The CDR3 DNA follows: TGTGCCAGCAGCTTGGGGACTAGCGGGGCGTACCAAGAGACCCAGTACTTC. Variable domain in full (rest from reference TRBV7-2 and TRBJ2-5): GAGVSQSPSNKVTEKGKDVELRCDPISGHTALYWYRQSLGQGLEFLIYFQGNSAPDKSGLPSDRFSAERTGGSVSTLTIQRTQQEDSAVYLCASSLGTSGAYQETQYFGPGTRLLVL.

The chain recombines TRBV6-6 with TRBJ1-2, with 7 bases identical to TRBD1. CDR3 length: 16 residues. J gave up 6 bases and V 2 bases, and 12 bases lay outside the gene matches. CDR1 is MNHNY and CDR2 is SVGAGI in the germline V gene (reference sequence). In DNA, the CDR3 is TGTGCCAGCAGTTACGGCCCACTGACAGGGTGGAATGGCTACACCTTC. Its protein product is CASSYGPLTGWNGYTF.

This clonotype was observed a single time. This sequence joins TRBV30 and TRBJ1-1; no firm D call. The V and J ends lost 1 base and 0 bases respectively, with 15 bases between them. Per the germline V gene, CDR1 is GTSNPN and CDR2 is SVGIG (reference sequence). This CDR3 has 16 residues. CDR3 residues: CAWSERMGDMNTEAFF. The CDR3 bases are TGTGCCTGGAGTGAACGGATGGGCGACATGAACACTGAAGCTTTCTTT.

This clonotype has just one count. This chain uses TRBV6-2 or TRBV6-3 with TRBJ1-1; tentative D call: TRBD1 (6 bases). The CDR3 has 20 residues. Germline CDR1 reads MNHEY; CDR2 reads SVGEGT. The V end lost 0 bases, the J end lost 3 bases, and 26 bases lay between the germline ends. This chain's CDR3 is CASSYSGTRLNLVSDTEAFF. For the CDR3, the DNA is TGTGCCAGCAGTTACTCAGGGACAAGACTTAATCTAGTTTCCGACACTGAAGCTTTCTTT.